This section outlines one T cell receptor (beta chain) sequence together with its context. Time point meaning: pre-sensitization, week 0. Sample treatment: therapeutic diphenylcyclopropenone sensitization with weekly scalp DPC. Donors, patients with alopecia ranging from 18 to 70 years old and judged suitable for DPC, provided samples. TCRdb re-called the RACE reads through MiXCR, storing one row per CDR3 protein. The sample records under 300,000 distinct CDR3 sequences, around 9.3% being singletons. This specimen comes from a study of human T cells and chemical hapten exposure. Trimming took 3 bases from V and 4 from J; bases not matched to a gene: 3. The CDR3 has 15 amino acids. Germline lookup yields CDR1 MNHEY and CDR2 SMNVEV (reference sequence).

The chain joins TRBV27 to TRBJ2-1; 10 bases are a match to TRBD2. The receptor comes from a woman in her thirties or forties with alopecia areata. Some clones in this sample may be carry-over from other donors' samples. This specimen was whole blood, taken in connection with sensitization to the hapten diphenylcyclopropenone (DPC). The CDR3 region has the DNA TGTGCCAGCAGTTTTGGACTAGCGGTGTACAATGAGCAGTTCTTC. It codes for CASSFGLAVYNEQFF.